One T cell receptor (beta chain) is described in this entry. The data originate from a study of blood T cell repertoires in COVID-19. For the study at large: The study drew acute and convalescent COVID-19 samples from the United States, Italy and Spain. T cells, B-cell-depleted T cells, or PBMCs supplied cDNA or gDNA.

Original data processing: Scientists estimated how many nucleated cells there were by amplifying reference gene primers. The repertoire was sequenced with immunoSEQ multiplex PCR; TCRdb's copy has only in-frame clones and lacks some. V, J and clone size derive from that table, while D and trimming were established from the DNA sequence. The sample records 170,000 or so clones, roughly 88% being singletons. CDR3 size: 12 residues. V was cut by 10 bases and J by 3 bases, with 9 bases left in between. Germline V gene sequence: CDR1 MDHEN, CDR2 SYDVKM. Sequenced input: peripheral blood. This rearrangement joins TRBV28 to TRBJ1-4; tentative D call: TRBD1 (5 bases). The sequence was obtained from a woman aged 60-70 years with acute or convalescent COVID-19. CDR3 region: CATGTPNEKLFF. As DNA, the CDR3 is TGTGCCACAGGGACTCCTAATGAAAAACTGTTTTTT.